At least ten counts were recorded for the clone carrying this T cell receptor beta chain. Its antigen remains unknown. This entry belongs to a study of regulatory T cells in long-lasting Graves disease. Points from the study as a whole: Patients with persistent disease showed a bias toward TRBV28, TRBJ1-2 and TRBJ2-5. The analysis examined peripheral blood only and excluded thyroid tissue.

Losses at the gene ends were 7 bases for V and 7 bases for J; bases not matched to a gene: 10. The CDR3 is 14 residues long. CDR1 and CDR2 (germline): SNHLY, FYNNEI. The time point denotes: newly diagnosed GD, antithyroid drugs for less than 3 months. Researchers made the TCR library from RNA that was extracted from PBMCs. According to the study, TCR beta libraries were built with iRepertoire HTBI primers and CDR3-region Arm-PCR. Each CDR3 protein gets one entry after TCRdb re-called the multiplex PCR reads with MiXCR. The data hold a few hundred thousand distinct CDR3 sequences, with around 20% observed a single time.

This receptor was taken from a female donor with Graves disease. The chain recombines TRBV2 with TRBJ1-2, with 9 bases fitting TRBD1. The sample in question was peripheral blood mononuclear cells (PBMCs), obtained at new diagnosis, from a patient treated with antithyroid drugs. CDR3 sequence reads: CASKNTGGAGGYTF. CDR3 bases: TGTGCCAGCAAGAATACAGGGGGCGCGGGTGGCTACACCTTC. The full variable domain, with the rest looked up from reference TRBV2 and TRBJ1-2, is EPEVTQTPSHQVTQMGQEVILRCVPISNHLYFYWYRQILGQKVEFLVSFYNNEISEKSEIFDDQFSVERPDGSNFTLKIRSTKLEDSAMYFCASKNTGGAGGYTFGSGTRLTVV.